This paragraph reports one T cell receptor beta chain. Its target is not known. The data stem from a study of T cells in Graves' hyperthyroidism and ophthalmopathy. As for the study in general: Once the initial diagnosis was made, peripheral blood was obtained before any treatment. Study-wide points: In the blood, most expanded thyroid clonotypes above 0.001 appeared as well.

Across 18 months, stable Graves' hyperthyroidism was marked by no progression to ophthalmopathy. Researchers amplified the TCR beta CDR3 regions from RNA transcripts. HTBI primers drove first-round RT-PCR of the TCR CDR3. TCRdb redid the calling of the multiplex PCR reads with MiXCR, one entry per CDR3 protein. The sample shows approximately 740,000 distinct CDR3 sequences, roughly 15% of them seen only once. V shed 7 bases and J 5 bases; nucleotides not matched to a gene: 5. The CDR3 has 13 amino acids. Per the germline V gene, CDR1 is MDHEN and CDR2 is SYDVKM. Sequenced: blood. The chain is built from TRBV28 and TRBJ1-5, with TRBD1 identical over 7 bases. The receptor's source is a woman aged 18-35 years with Graves' hyperthyroidism. The DNA of the CDR3 is TGTGCCAGCATACGAGGGGGCGATCAGCCCCAGCATTTT. Translating it yields CASIRGGDQPQHF. The variable domain in full, completed from reference TRBV28 and TRBJ1-5, reads DVKVTQSSRYLVKRTGEKVFLECVQDMDHENMFWYRQDPGLGLRLIYFSYDVKMKEKGDIPEGYSVSREKKERFSLILESASTNQTSMYLCASIRGGDQPQHFGDGTRLSIL.